This TCR beta chain came from a study of T cell repertoires in cytomegalovirus infection. Study summary: Well-studied HLA-B-restricted CMV epitopes were used in the study alongside recently identified HLA-C-restricted ones. Indications of both CMV infection and matching HLA type were provided by public TCR beta signatures. Regarding the study as a whole: Clonotype analysis showed dominance of the ex vivo response by HLA-C-restricted CMV-specific TCR beta clonotypes. Pooled public TCR beta family frequency picked out CMV carriers with the relevant HLA.

TCRdb itself ran the reads through MiXCR, one entry per CDR3 protein. Among fewer than 950,000 distinct CDR3 sequences listed, 30% to 35% were seen once. V was clipped by 6 bases and J by 7 bases; unmatched bases: 15. Looked up from germline, CDR1 is LGHNT and CDR2 is FRNRAP. The CDR3 extends over 16 amino acids. This clonotype has just a few counts. The antigen is not known. This rearrangement joins TRBV12-5 to TRBJ1-2, with TRBD1 identical over 9 bases. This receptor was obtained from a human donor in good health (CMV status not recorded). Some clones in this sample may be carry-over from other donors' samples. Sequenced here: cultured CD8+ T cells from PBMCs, sampled from culture after CMV antigen stimulation. The CDR3 loop is CASGSGTGYARSGYTF. The CDR3 DNA reads TGTGCTAGTGGGTCCGGGACAGGGTATGCCCGTTCTGGCTACACCTTC.